This T cell receptor beta chain was sequenced for a study of cytomegalovirus exposure and HLA in healthy donors. Germline V gives CDR1 SGHTA, CDR2 FQGNSA. The CDR3 contains 19 residues. V lost 5 bases to trimming and J lost 4 bases; unmatched junction nucleotides: 16. The study ran its PCR with 60 Vbeta and 13 Jbeta primers. Assay: immunoSEQ multiplex PCR; the TCRdb copy retains only in-frame clones and omits some. The data contain over 250,000 clones, under 80% of them seen just once; the ten biggest clones take up approximately 2.3%. Sequences were obtained from PBMCs. The sequence derives from a female donor in good health and CMV-seronegative. J is TRBJ2-2 and V is TRBV7-2; 10 positions agree with TRBD1. CDR3 DNA sequence: TGTGCCAGCAGCGTACGACTGCCCCAGACAGGGGGCGGCACCGGGGAGCTGTTTTTT. Translated: CASSVRLPQTGGGTGELFF. Using reference TRBV7-2 and TRBJ2-2 for the parts outside the CDR3, the full variable domain is GAGVSQSPSNKVTEKGKDVELRCDPISGHTALYWYRQSLGQGLEFLIYFQGNSAPDKSGLPSDRFSAERTGGSVSTLTIQRTQQEDSAVYLCASSVRLPQTGGGTGELFFGEGSRLTVL.